These 21 T cell receptor beta chains were sequenced from one sample in a study of T cell responses to AZD1222 COVID-19 vaccine (dated by TCRdb to about 2021). The library was built by means of the immunoSEQ multiplex PCR assay. Not all clones reach the TCRdb copy of this immuneACCESS table, which keeps in-frame sequences only. Checked studies attribute under half of the gap to unresolved V genes and leave the rest unexplained. The sample table contains over 65,000 clones; only one count was recorded for almost 80% of them. The ten largest clones take up 20% to 25% of the sample. Per the publication, the time point label means: baseline before first vaccination. Material: peripheral blood, obtained on day 0 of AZD1222 vaccination. The receptors here all came from an adult in good health.

On this clone: Germline and junction disagree at one end, which may indicate a read error. The chain uses TRBV7-8 and TRBJ1-4; TRBD1 might be the D (5 bases). The CDR3 has 15 residues. Germline V lookup: CDR1 SGHVS, CDR2 FQNEAQ. CDR3 region: CASSLEGSGNGKLFF. In DNA, the CDR3 is TGTGCCAGCAGCTTAGAGGGGTCGGGGAATGGAAAACTGTTTTTT.

V and J are TRBV28 and TRBJ2-7, with D uncertain. The V end lost 2 bases, the J end lost 0 bases, and 8 bases lay between the germline ends. Germline V gene data show CDR1 as MDHEN and CDR2 as SYDVKM. This CDR3 is built from 14 residues. The CDR3 reads CASSLGTRSYEQYF. The CDR3 DNA sequence: TGTGCCAGCAGTTTAGGAACCCGCTCCTACGAGCAGTACTTC.

The rearrangement links TRBV29-1 to TRBJ2-1; 9 bases fit TRBD2. CDR1 SQVTM and CDR2 ANQGSEA come from the germline V gene. The V and J ends lost 4 bases and 8 bases, in that order; junction bases with no gene match: 9. The CDR3 consists of 14 residues. The DNA of the CDR3 is TGCAGCGTTGGGATTGTAGCGGGAGTCGATGAGCAGTTCTTC. As protein: CSVGIVAGVDEQFF.

The chain couples TRBV2 to TRBJ1-6; D remains unclear. Germline lookup yields CDR1 SNHLY and CDR2 FYNNEI. CDR3 length: 14 residues. The V end lost 6 bases, the J end lost 10 bases, and 16 bases lay between the germline ends. CDR3 loop: CASRARTGGSPLHF. The CDR3 bases are TGTGCCAGCAGAGCACGGACCGGTGGGTCACCCCTCCACTTT.

The gene calls are TRBV13 and TRBJ1-5; D is possibly TRBD1 (6 bases). Germline lookup yields CDR1 PRHDT and CDR2 FYEKMQ (reference sequence). This CDR3 contains 15 residues. Trimming shortened V by 7 bases and J by 3 bases, and 16 bases separated the two germline ends. CDR3 DNA sequence: TGTGCCAGCAACCAACAGGGACCCCACAATCAGCCCCAGCATTTT. This translates into CASNQQGPHNQPQHF.

The genes are TRBV5-6 and TRBJ1-6, with TRBD1 identical over 8 bases. Trimming removed 0 bases from V and 10 bases from J; junction bases left unmatched: 9. Looked up from germline, CDR1 is SGHDT and CDR2 is YYEEEE. The CDR3 spans 16 residues. CDR3 DNA sequence: TGTGCCAGCAGCTTGGAAGTCCAGGGGGCATGGTCACCCCTCCACTTT. Translated, it gives CASSLEVQGAWSPLHF.

The CDR3 DNA reads TGTGCCAGCAGTGCCCGACAGGGGGACCCCTACGAGCAGTACTTC. It encodes CASSARQGDPYEQYF. The chain links TRBV27 to TRBJ2-7; 9 bases fit TRBD1. The CDR3 has 15 residues. CDR1 is MNHEY and CDR2 is SMNVEV in the germline V gene (reference sequence). V lost 5 bases to trimming and J lost 2 bases; unmatched junction nucleotides: 7.

The chain joins TRBV7-8 to TRBJ2-3; 9 nucleotides agree with TRBD2. V shed 2 bases, J shed 0 bases, and the junction held 18 bases outside the gene matches. Germline values: CDR1 SGHVS, CDR2 FQNEAQ. The CDR3 loop spans 21 amino acids. CDR3 sequence: CASSLTPRRGREGPSTDTQYF. CDR3 nucleotides: TGTGCCAGCAGCTTAACCCCTCGGAGGGGGCGGGAGGGCCCGAGCACAGATACGCAGTATTTT. The full variable domain, with the rest looked up from reference TRBV7-8 and TRBJ2-3, is GAGVSQSPRYKVAKRGQDVALRCDPISGHVSLFWYQQALGQGPEFLTYFQNEAQLDKSGLPSDRFFAERPEGSVSTLKIQRTQQEDSAVYLCASSLTPRRGREGPSTDTQYFGPGTRLTVL.

This clone was recorded a few times. CDR3 in amino acids: CASSLEGDTQYF. For the CDR3, the DNA is TGTGCCAGCAGCTTGGAGGGAGATACGCAGTATTTT. This chain connects TRBV5-4 to TRBJ2-3, with D unresolved. CDR1 and CDR2 (germline): SGHNT, YYREEE (reference sequence). This CDR3 is 12 amino acids long. Between the trimmed V and J ends, which lost 0 bases and 5 bases, there was a span of 4 bases.

V gene TRBV5-6 combines with J gene TRBJ2-7; D unresolved. In germline, CDR1 is SGHDT, CDR2 YYEEEE. The length of the CDR3 is 12 residues. The germline V and J ends were trimmed by 0 bases and 1 base, with 2 bases remaining between them. Here the CDR3 DNA reads TGTGCCAGCAGCTTGGCATCCTACGAGCAGTACTTC. Its protein product is CASSLASYEQYF.

This chain links TRBV18 with TRBJ1-2; D uncertain. The CDR3 is 14 residues long. V was cut by 3 bases and J by 4 bases, with 12 bases left in between. The germline CDR1 and CDR2 sequences are KGHSH and LQKENI. The CDR3 DNA is TGTGCCAGCTCACCCGGCTGGCAGACCTATGGCTACACCTTC. Its protein product is CASSPGWQTYGYTF.

This chain connects TRBV2 to TRBJ2-3; possibly TRBD1 or TRBD2 for D (5 bases each). Germline loops: CDR1 SNHLY, CDR2 FYNNEI. V was pared by 3 bases and J by 5 bases, with 9 bases between. The CDR3 covers 13 residues. CDR3 DNA sequence: TGTGCCAGCAGTGAGGGACCTTTAGATACGCAGTATTTT. Protein: CASSEGPLDTQYF.

This chain uses TRBV3-1 (or the pseudogene TRBV3-2) with TRBJ1-1; D is possibly TRBD1 (6 bases). Germline V gives CDR1 LGHDT, CDR2 YNNKEL (reference sequence). CDR3 size: 14 residues. Trimming cost V 3 bases and J 1 base, with 9 bases left between them. The CDR3 region has the DNA TGTGCCAGCAGCCAGGACAGATCGAACACTGAAGCTTTCTTT. Amino acid sequence: CASSQDRSNTEAFF.

The CDR3 loop is CASSYNNERRPQHF. As DNA, the CDR3 is TGTGCCAGCTCATATAATAACGAGCGACGGCCCCAGCATTTT. V usage is TRBV18 and J usage is TRBJ1-5, with D hard to call. Germline CDR1 is KGHSH and CDR2 is LQKENI. The CDR3 spans 14 residues. V lost 5 bases and J 9 bases, leaving 17 bases between the germline ends.

The chain recombines TRBV11-3 with TRBJ1-2; 7 bases are shared with TRBD1. Germline V lookup: CDR1 SGHNT, CDR2 YENEEA. The V segment lost 4 bases and the J segment 4 bases; nucleotides outside the gene matches: 3. This CDR3 has 13 residues. The CDR3 nucleotides are TGTGCCAGCAGCTGGGACAGAAGCTATGGCTACACCTTC. It is translated as CASSWDRSYGYTF.

The chain joins TRBV18 to TRBJ2-5; D not certain. This CDR3 contains 14 residues. CDR1 is KGHSH, CDR2 LQKENI, per germline. V lost 4 bases to trimming and J lost 1 base, with 10 bases between them. In DNA, the CDR3 is TGTGCCAGCTCACGACCGGGCAGCCAAGAGACCCAGTACTTC. This sequence encodes CASSRPGSQETQYF. The whole variable domain, filled in from reference TRBV18 and TRBJ2-5, reads NAGVMQNPRHLVRRRGQEARLRCSPMKGHSHVYWYRQLPEEGLKFMVYLQKENIIDESGMPKERFSAEFPKEGPSILRIQQVVRGDSAAYFCASSRPGSQETQYFGPGTRLLVL.

The CDR3 nucleotides are TGTGCCAGTAGTATATACGGACTGGTCTACAATGAGCAGTTCTTC. It translates to CASSIYGLVYNEQFF. The chain uses TRBV19 and TRBJ2-1; maybe TRBD2 (5 bases). The germline V gene encodes CDR1 LNHDA and CDR2 SQIVND (reference sequence). This CDR3 region has 15 residues. V gave up 2 bases and J gave up 3 bases, with 11 bases separating them.

This clone was counted a few times. This chain uses TRBV5-1 with TRBJ2-1; 7 nucleotides match TRBD1. Germline V gene lookup returns CDR1 SGHRS and CDR2 YFSETQ. Trimming took 4 bases from V and 2 from J; bases not matched to a gene: 9. The CDR3 runs to 16 residues. Here the CDR3 DNA reads TGCGCCAGCAGCCCTAGACAGGGAAGGCCCTACAATGAGCAGTTCTTC. Translated, it gives CASSPRQGRPYNEQFF.

This clone has more than one count but fewer than ten. The chain joins TRBV3-1 (or the pseudogene TRBV3-2) to TRBJ2-1, with D perhaps given as TRBD1 or TRBD2 (5 bases each). CDR1 LGHDT and CDR2 YNNKEL come from the germline V gene (reference sequence). The CDR3 totals 13 residues. The V end lost 2 bases, the J end lost 11 bases, and 13 bases lay between the germline ends. This chain's CDR3 is CASSQLGDGQQFF. CDR3 sequence (DNA): TGTGCCAGCAGCCAACTGGGGGACGGACAGCAGTTCTTC.

This clone was seen a few times. The chain has TRBV5-4 and TRBJ2-7; the D is unclear. Looked up from germline, CDR1 is SGHNT and CDR2 is YYREEE (reference sequence). V dropped 4 bases and J dropped 6 bases, with 8 bases sitting between them. This CDR3 contains 11 residues. The CDR3 is CASSLSAEQYF. In DNA form, the CDR3 reads TGTGCCAGCAGCCTGTCAGCCGAGCAGTACTTC.

This sequence joins TRBV4-3 and TRBJ1-6; no firm D call. The V end lost 6 bases, the J end lost 0 bases, and 9 bases lay between the germline ends. Per germline, CDR1 LGHNA and CDR2 YSLEER. The length of the CDR3 is 15 residues. The CDR3, as DNA: TGCGCCAGCAGGATAGGGAGCTCCTATAATTCACCCCTCCACTTT. It encodes CASRIGSSYNSPLHF.